These 21 T cell receptor beta chains came from one sample sequenced in a study of T cell changes during pregnancy in multiple sclerosis. The data were produced by immunoSEQ multiplex PCR, yet TCRdb's version contains in-frame clones alone and is incomplete. The sample has tens of thousands of clones; around 90% are singletons. The sequencing used peripheral blood, collected before pregnancy. All receptors derive from a female donor with multiple sclerosis, enrolled in a pregnancy study.

The chain links TRBV19 to TRBJ2-7; TRBD1 aligns across 9 bases. This CDR3 has 14 residues. Losses at the gene ends were 5 bases for V and 3 bases for J; bases not matched to a gene: 5. Germline V gene data show CDR1 as LNHDA and CDR2 as SQIVND (reference sequence). In DNA, the CDR3 is TGTGCCAGTAGTCTGTCGGGACAGGGCTACGAGCAGTACTTC. This sequence encodes CASSLSGQGYEQYF.

This chain uses TRBV2 with TRBJ1-5; 10 bases are a match to TRBD1. There are 16 residues in the CDR3. CDR1 and CDR2 (germline): SNHLY, FYNNEI. The V gene end was trimmed by 4 bases and the J gene end by 2 bases; junction bases not matched to a gene: 5. The CDR3 nucleotides are TGTGCCAGCAGTGTGACCGGACAGGGGGGCAATCAGCCCCAGCATTTT. Translation: CASSVTGQGGNQPQHF.

This clone was detected only a few times. The gene calls are TRBV13 and TRBJ1-2; the D is unclear. The germline V gene has CDR1 PRHDT and CDR2 FYEKMQ (reference sequence). The germline V and J ends were trimmed by 5 bases and 4 bases, with 11 bases remaining between them. The CDR3 sequence is 13 residues long. CDR3 coding DNA: TGTGCCAGCAGCACCCTATCCTCCTATGGCTACACCTTC. This sequence encodes CASSTLSSYGYTF. Variable domain in full (rest from reference TRBV13 and TRBJ1-2): AAGVIQSPRHLIKEKRETATLKCYPIPRHDTVYWYQQGPGQDPQFLISFYEKMQSDKGSIPDRFSAQQFSDYHSELNMSSLELGDSALYFCASSTLSSYGYTFGSGTRLTVV.

The chain is built from TRBV18 and TRBJ1-3, with D maybe TRBD1 (6 bases). V was cut by 4 bases and J by 0 bases, with 13 bases left in between. Germline V gene sequence: CDR1 KGHSH, CDR2 LQKENI. This CDR3 spans 16 amino acids. CDR3 sequence: CASSRGQPRSGNTIYF. The CDR3, as DNA: TGTGCCAGCTCACGCGGACAGCCCCGCTCTGGAAACACCATATATTTT.

The chain employs TRBV4-2 and TRBJ1-2; D perhaps matches TRBD1 (5 bases). There are 14 residues in the CDR3. Germline assignment: CDR1 LGHNA and CDR2 YNFKEQ. Trimming stripped 7 bases from V and 8 bases from J, with 20 bases between. The CDR3 here is CASTPGEGALGYTF. CDR3 nucleotides: TGTGCCAGCACTCCGGGGGAAGGGGCCCTCGGCTACACCTTC.

The gene calls are TRBV30 and TRBJ2-3; 7 bases map to TRBD2. Per the germline V gene, CDR1 is GTSNPN and CDR2 is SVGIG (reference sequence). There are 13 residues in the CDR3. V trimming: 5 bases; J trimming: 0 bases; junction bases outside the gene matches: 2. This CDR3 is CAWLAVSTDTQYF. The CDR3 DNA reads TGTGCCTGGCTAGCGGTAAGCACAGATACGCAGTATTTT.

V gene TRBV14 combines with J gene TRBJ1-1; TRBD1 aligns across 7 bases. Looked up from germline, CDR1 is SGHDN and CDR2 is FVKESK. The trim removed 0 bases at V and 1 base at J, leaving 11 bases unmatched. This CDR3 region has 18 residues. CDR3 bases: TGTGCCAGCAGCCAAGATCTCCCTGGCTGGACAGGGAACACTGAAGCTTTCTTT. It yields the protein CASSQDLPGWTGNTEAFF.

This clone was seen just once. V is TRBV7-8 and J is TRBJ2-1; the D is unclear. V lost 1 base and J lost 6, with 7 bases in between. This CDR3 has 13 amino acids. CDR1 and CDR2 (germline): SGHVS, FQNEAQ. CDR3 sequence reads: CASSLGRSNEQFF. CDR3 coding DNA: TGTGCCAGCAGCTTAGGACGGAGCAATGAGCAGTTCTTC.

The chain has TRBV9 and TRBJ1-3, with 7 bases matching TRBD1. Germline V gene lookup returns CDR1 SGDLS and CDR2 YYNGEE. The CDR3 consists of 15 residues. Trimming took 4 bases from V and 2 from J; bases not matched to a gene: 6. The CDR3 sequence is CASSLTGDTGNTIYF. The CDR3 nucleotides are TGTGCCAGCAGCCTCACAGGGGACACTGGAAACACCATATATTTT.

The gene calls are TRBV7-3 and TRBJ2-2; D is perhaps TRBD1 (5 bases). CDR3 length: 14 residues. Looked up from germline, CDR1 is SGHTA and CDR2 is FQGTGA. V was trimmed by 3 bases and J by 7 bases, leaving 12 bases between them. The CDR3 reads CASSFGRDHGELFF. In DNA form, the CDR3 reads TGTGCCAGCAGCTTTGGCAGGGATCACGGGGAGCTGTTTTTT.

The CDR3 DNA is TGTGCCACCAGCAGAGGCACCAACCCTCGGGGCTACACCTTC. Protein sequence: CATSRGTNPRGYTF. The chain links TRBV15 to TRBJ1-2; no clear D. Trimming stripped 1 base from V and 8 bases from J, with 14 bases between. This CDR3 has 14 residues. CDR1 is LNHNV and CDR2 is YYDKDF in the germline V gene (reference sequence). The variable domain in full, completed from reference TRBV15 and TRBJ1-2, reads DAMVIQNPRYQVTQFGKPVTLSCSQTLNHNVMYWYQQKSSQAPKLLFHYYDKDFNNEADTPDNFQSRRPNTSFCFLDIRSPGLGDTAMYLCATSRGTNPRGYTFGSGTRLTVV.

The gene calls are TRBV29-1 and TRBJ2-1; 9 bases are a match to TRBD1. The CDR3 loop spans 15 amino acids. The trim removed 2 bases at V and 4 bases at J, leaving 6 bases unmatched. Germline CDR1 is SQVTM and CDR2 is ANQGSEA. Written as DNA, the CDR3 is TGCAGCGTTGAACCTGGGACAGGGACTTACAATGAGCAGTTCTTC. This gives the protein CSVEPGTGTYNEQFF.

This chain joins TRBV6-5 and TRBJ2-2, with a tentative D call TRBD2 (5 bases). Germline V gene lookup returns CDR1 MNHEY and CDR2 SVGAGI. The V end was cut by 5 bases, the J end by 5 bases, with 15 bases between. The CDR3 loop spans 15 amino acids. The CDR3 nucleotides read TGTGCCAGCAGTAAGAGCGGCGGGCGGACCGGGGAGCTGTTTTTT. It is translated as CASSKSGGRTGELFF.

This clone was observed a few times. V is TRBV19 and J is TRBJ1-1; TRBD1 might be the D (6 bases). CDR3 length equals 13 residues. From germline, CDR1 is LNHDA and CDR2 SQIVND (reference sequence). With 4 bases removed from V and 4 bases from J, the gap between germline ends came to 10 bases. CDR3 bases: TGTGCCAGTAGTACCCAGGGGCCCACTGAAGCTTTCTTT. Residues: CASSTQGPTEAFF.

The chain has TRBV2 and TRBJ1-5; 7 bases line up with TRBD1. The germline CDR1 and CDR2 sequences are SNHLY and FYNNEI. V was pared by 6 bases and J by 5 bases, with 10 bases of the junction left unmatched. CDR3 length: 15 amino acids. CDR3 sequence: CASSPGTEIYQPQHF. The CDR3 coding sequence is TGTGCCAGCAGCCCCGGGACAGAGATTTATCAGCCCCAGCATTTT. The whole variable domain, remainder taken from reference TRBV2 and TRBJ1-5, is EPEVTQTPSHQVTQMGQEVILRCVPISNHLYFYWYRQILGQKVEFLVSFYNNEISEKSEIFDDQFSVERPDGSNFTLKIRSTKLEDSAMYFCASSPGTEIYQPQHFGDGTRLSIL.

The genes are TRBV4-1 and TRBJ1-6, with 8 bases lining up with TRBD1. The CDR3 totals 15 residues. Trimming took 4 bases from V and 8 from J; bases not matched to a gene: 7. Germline assignment: CDR1 MGHRA and CDR2 YSYEKL. CDR3 in amino acids: CASSPQDRVDSPLHF. CDR3 coding DNA: TGCGCCAGCAGCCCCCAGGACAGGGTGGATTCACCCCTCCACTTT.

CDR3 in DNA: TGTGCCAGCTCACCAGACAGGGTGGTAAGCACTGAAGCTTTCTTT. It specifies CASSPDRVVSTEAFF. The J gene is TRBJ1-1, the V gene TRBV18; 7 nucleotides line up with TRBD1. CDR1 is KGHSH, CDR2 LQKENI, per germline. The V gene end was trimmed by 2 bases and the J gene end by 4 bases; junction bases not matched to a gene: 7. The CDR3 loop spans 15 amino acids.

The rearrangement joins TRBV18 to TRBJ1-4; 7 bases are shared with TRBD1. The CDR3 extends over 16 amino acids. J gave up 8 bases and V 2 bases, and 11 bases lay outside the gene matches. In germline, CDR1 is KGHSH, CDR2 LQKENI. The CDR3 region has the DNA TGTGCCAGCTCACCATCCGGGGACAGCGTAGTCGAAAAACTGTTTTTT. Its translation is CASSPSGDSVVEKLFF.

This sequence joins TRBV11-2 and TRBJ2-4; a possible D gene is TRBD2 (5 bases). The germline V gene encodes CDR1 SGHAT and CDR2 FQNNGV. Deletions cut 8 bases from V and 0 bases from J, with 11 bases between. The length of the CDR3 is 14 residues. CDR3 protein: CASQPDLAKNIQYF. The CDR3 nucleotides read TGTGCCAGCCAACCGGACTTAGCCAAAAACATTCAGTACTTC.

Here the CDR3 reads CASSQEGDFYTEAFF. The CDR3 DNA follows: TGCGCCAGCAGCCAAGAGGGGGACTTTTACACTGAAGCTTTCTTT. The rearrangement joins TRBV4-3 to TRBJ1-1, with D possibly being TRBD1 (5 bases). This CDR3 contains 15 residues. V gave up 0 bases and J gave up 3 bases, with 11 bases separating them. Looked up from germline, CDR1 is LGHNA and CDR2 is YSLEER.

This chain uses TRBV9 with TRBJ1-1, with D tentatively TRBD1 (5 bases). The CDR3 covers 13 residues. Between the trimmed V and J ends, which lost 4 bases and 4 bases, there was a span of 11 bases. Germline V gives CDR1 SGDLS, CDR2 YYNGEE. This CDR3 reads CASSKEGITEAFF. The CDR3 nucleotides read TGTGCCAGCAGCAAGGAGGGGATCACTGAAGCTTTCTTT.